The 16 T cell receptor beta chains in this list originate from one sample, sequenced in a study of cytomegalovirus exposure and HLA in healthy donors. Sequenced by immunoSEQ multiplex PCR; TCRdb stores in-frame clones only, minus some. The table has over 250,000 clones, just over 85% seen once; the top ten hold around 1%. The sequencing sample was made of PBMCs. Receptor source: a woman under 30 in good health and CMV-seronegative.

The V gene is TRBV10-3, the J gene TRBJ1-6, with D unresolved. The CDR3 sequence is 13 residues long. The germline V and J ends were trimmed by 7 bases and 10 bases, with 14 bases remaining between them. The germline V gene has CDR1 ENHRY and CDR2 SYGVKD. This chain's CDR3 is CAIMGTISSPLHF. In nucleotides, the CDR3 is TGTGCCATCATGGGCACCATAAGCTCACCCCTCCACTTT.

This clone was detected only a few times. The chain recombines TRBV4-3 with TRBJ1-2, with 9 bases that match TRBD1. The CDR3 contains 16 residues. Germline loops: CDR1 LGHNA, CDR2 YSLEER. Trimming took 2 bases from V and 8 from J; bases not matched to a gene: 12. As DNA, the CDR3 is TGCGCCAGCAGCCAAACCACAGGGGGCGGGTCACGCGGCTACACCTTC. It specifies CASSQTTGGGSRGYTF.

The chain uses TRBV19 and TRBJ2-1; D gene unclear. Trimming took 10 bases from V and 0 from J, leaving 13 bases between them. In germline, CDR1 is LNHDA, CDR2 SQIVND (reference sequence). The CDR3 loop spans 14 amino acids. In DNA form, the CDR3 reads TGTGCCACCAGAAGCAGGATCTCCTACAATGAGCAGTTCTTC. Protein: CATRSRISYNEQFF.

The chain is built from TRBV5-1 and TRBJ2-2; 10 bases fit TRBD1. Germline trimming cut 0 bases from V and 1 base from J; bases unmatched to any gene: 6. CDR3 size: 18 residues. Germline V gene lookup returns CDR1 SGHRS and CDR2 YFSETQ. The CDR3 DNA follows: TGCGCCAGCAGCTTGGTGCCGACAGGGGGCGGGAACACCGGGGAGCTGTTTTTT. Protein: CASSLVPTGGGNTGELFF.

The CDR3 region has the DNA TGCGCCAGCAGCTTGACGCCGGGACAGTATGACGAGCAGTACTTC. As protein: CASSLTPGQYDEQYF. This chain links TRBV5-1 with TRBJ2-7; TRBD1 matches 7 bases. Per the germline V gene, CDR1 is SGHRS and CDR2 is YFSETQ. The CDR3 length is 15 residues. J was trimmed by 5 bases and V by 1 base; bases with no gene match: 9.

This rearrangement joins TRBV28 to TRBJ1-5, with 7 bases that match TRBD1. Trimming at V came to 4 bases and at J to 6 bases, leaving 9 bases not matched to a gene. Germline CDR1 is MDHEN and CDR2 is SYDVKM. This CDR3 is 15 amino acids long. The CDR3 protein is CASSYDRVRFQPQHF. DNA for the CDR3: TGTGCCAGCAGTTATGACAGGGTAAGGTTTCAGCCCCAGCATTTT.

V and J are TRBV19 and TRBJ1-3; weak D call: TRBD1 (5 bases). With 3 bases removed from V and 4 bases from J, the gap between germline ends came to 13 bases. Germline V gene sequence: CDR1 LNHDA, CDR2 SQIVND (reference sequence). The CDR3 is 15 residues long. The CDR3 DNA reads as TGTGCCAGTAGTATCGGAACAGGTTCGGGAAACACCATATATTTT. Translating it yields CASSIGTGSGNTIYF.

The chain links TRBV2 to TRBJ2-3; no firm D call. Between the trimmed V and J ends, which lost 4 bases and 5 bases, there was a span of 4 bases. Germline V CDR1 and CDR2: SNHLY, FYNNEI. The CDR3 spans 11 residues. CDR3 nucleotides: TGTGCCAGCAGTGCGTTAGATACGCAGTATTTT. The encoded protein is CASSALDTQYF.

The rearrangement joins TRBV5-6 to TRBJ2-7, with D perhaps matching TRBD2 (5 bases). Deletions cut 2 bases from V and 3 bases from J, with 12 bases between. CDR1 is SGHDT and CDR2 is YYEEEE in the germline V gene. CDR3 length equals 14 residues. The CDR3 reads CASSLGPGGYEQYF. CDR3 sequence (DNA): TGTGCCAGCAGCTTAGGACCAGGAGGCTACGAGCAGTACTTC.

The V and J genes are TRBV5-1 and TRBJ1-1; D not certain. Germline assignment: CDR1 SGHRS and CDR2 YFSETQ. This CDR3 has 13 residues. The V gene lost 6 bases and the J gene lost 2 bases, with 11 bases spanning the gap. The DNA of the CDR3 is TGCGCCAGCACCCGAGGGATAAACACTGAAGCTTTCTTT. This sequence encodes CASTRGINTEAFF.

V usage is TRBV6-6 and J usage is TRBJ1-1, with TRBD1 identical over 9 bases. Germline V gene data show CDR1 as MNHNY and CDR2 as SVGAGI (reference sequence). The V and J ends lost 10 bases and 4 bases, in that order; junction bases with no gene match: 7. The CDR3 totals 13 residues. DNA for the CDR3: TGTGCCACGGGGGACAGGGAAGTCACTGAAGCTTTCTTT. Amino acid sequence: CATGDREVTEAFF.

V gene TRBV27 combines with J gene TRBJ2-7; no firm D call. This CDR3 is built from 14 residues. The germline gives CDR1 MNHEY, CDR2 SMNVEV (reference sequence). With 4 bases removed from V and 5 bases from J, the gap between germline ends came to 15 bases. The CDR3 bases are TGTGCCAGCAGTTCGACCGGGTTTTCAGACGAGCAGTACTTC. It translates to CASSSTGFSDEQYF.

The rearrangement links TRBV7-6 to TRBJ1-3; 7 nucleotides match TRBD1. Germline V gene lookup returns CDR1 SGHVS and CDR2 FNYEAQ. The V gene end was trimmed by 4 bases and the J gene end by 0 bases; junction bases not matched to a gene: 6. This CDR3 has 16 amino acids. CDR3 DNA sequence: TGTGCCAGCAGCTCGGGACAGACATTCTCTGGAAACACCATATATTTT. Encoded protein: CASSSGQTFSGNTIYF. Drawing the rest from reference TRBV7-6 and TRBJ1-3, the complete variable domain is GAGVSQSPRYKVTKRGQDVALRCDPISGHVSLYWYRQALGQGPEFLTYFNYEAQQDKSGLPNDRFSAERPEGSISTLTIQRTEQRDSAMYRCASSSGQTFSGNTIYFGEGSWLTVV.

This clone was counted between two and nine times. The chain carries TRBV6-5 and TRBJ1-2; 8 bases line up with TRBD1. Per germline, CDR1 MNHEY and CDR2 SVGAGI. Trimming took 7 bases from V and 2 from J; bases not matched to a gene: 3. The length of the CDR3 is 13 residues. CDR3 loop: CASTRQGNYGYTF. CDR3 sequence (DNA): TGTGCCAGCACCAGACAGGGGAACTATGGCTACACCTTC.

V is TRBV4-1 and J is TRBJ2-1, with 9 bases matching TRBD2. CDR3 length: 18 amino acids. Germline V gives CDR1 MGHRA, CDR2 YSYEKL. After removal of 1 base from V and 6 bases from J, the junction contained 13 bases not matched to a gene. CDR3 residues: CASSQGGPSGGYGNEQFF. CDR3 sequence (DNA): TGCGCCAGCAGCCAAGGTGGTCCAAGCGGGGGGTATGGCAATGAGCAGTTCTTC.

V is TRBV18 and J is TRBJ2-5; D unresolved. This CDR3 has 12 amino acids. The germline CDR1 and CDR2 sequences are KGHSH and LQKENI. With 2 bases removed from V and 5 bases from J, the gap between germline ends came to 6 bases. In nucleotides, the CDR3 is TGTGCCAGCTCACCAGAGGTGGAGACCCAGTACTTC. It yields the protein CASSPEVETQYF.